This TCR beta chain was recovered during a study of blood T cell repertoires in COVID-19. TCRdb's copy holds only in-frame clones and misses some; the assay was immunoSEQ multiplex PCR. This table holds approximately 140,000 clones, approximately 91% found once. The source of this sequence is a man aged 45 to 65 with active or convalescent COVID-19. The sequencing input was peripheral blood.

The CDR3 nucleotides are TGTGCCAGCAGTGGGGACAGGGGAAACACCGGGGAGCTGTTTTTT. It translates to CASSGDRGNTGELFF. V usage is TRBV2 and J usage is TRBJ2-2; 10 positions match TRBD1. Germline CDR1 and CDR2: SNHLY and FYNNEI. The CDR3 totals 15 residues. V lost 4 bases and J lost 2; bases outside the gene matches: 1.